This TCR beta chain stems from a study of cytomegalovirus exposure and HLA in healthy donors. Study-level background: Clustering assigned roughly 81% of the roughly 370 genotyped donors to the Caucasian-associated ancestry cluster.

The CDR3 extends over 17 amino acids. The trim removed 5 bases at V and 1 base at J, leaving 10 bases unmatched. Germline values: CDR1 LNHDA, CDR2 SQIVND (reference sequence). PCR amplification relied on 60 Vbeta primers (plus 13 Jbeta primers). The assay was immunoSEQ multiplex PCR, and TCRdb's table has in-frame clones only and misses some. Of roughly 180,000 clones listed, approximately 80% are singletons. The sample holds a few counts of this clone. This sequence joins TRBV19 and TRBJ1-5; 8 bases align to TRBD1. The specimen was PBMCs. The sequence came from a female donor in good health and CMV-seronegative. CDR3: CASSDWTGTWSNQPQHF. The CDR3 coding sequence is TGTGCCAGTAGTGATTGGACAGGGACCTGGAGCAATCAGCCCCAGCATTTT.